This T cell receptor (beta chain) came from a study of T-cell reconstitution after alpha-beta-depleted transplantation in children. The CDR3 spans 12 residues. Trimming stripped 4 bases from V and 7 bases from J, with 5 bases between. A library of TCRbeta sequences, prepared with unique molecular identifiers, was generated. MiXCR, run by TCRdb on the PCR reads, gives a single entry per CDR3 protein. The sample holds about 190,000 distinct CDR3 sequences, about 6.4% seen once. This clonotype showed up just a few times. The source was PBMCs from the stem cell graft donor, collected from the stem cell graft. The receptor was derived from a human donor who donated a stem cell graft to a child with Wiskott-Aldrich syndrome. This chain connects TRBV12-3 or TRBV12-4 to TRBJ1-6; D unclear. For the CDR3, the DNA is TGTGCCAGCAGTTCACCGAATTCACCCCTCCACTTT. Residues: CASSSPNSPLHF.